These 20 T cell receptor beta chains came from one sample sequenced in a study of CD8 T cells in ankylosing spondylitis. Study-wide results and limits: It appeared that ankylosing spondylitis blood was characterized by a TCR beta motif of under ten highly homologous variants.

TCRdb fed the 5' RACE reads into MiXCR, producing one record per CDR3 protein. The sample shows about 800,000 distinct CDR3 sequences, approximately 12% of them seen only once. These TCRs' antigens remain unknown. The sequenced material came from blood, either unsorted or a sorted T cell fraction (not recorded which). These receptors all stem from a male donor with ankylosing spondylitis.

The V gene is TRBV5-1, the J gene TRBJ2-7, with D maybe TRBD1 (5 bases). Germline V lookup: CDR1 SGHRS, CDR2 YFSETQ. The CDR3 is made up of 14 amino acids. Trimming shortened V by 4 bases and J by 4 bases, and 15 bases separated the two germline ends. The DNA for the CDR3 is TGCGCCAGCAGCCGGACCGGAACAGGATACGAGCAGTACTTC. Translating gives CASSRTGTGYEQYF.

The chain uses TRBV6-1 and TRBJ2-7, with D unclear. This CDR3 contains 12 residues. Germline-derived CDR1 and CDR2 are MNHNS and SASEGT. The V gene lost 11 bases and the J gene lost 0 bases, with 11 bases spanning the gap. CDR3 in amino acids: CAGRRDSYEQYF. The DNA for the CDR3 is TGTGCCGGTCGTAGGGACTCCTACGAGCAGTACTTC.

This clonotype was detected ten times or more. This chain connects TRBV4-1 to TRBJ1-3; no reliable D call. In germline, CDR1 is MGHRA, CDR2 YSYEKL. V gave up 2 bases and J gave up 4 bases, with 9 bases separating them. The CDR3 totals 14 residues. The CDR3 spells CASSQPEQGNTIYF. DNA for the CDR3: TGCGCCAGCAGCCAACCCGAACAAGGAAACACCATATATTTT.

This clonotype has just a few counts. The gene calls are TRBV4-2 and TRBJ2-1, with D perhaps matching TRBD1 or TRBD2 (5 bases each). The germline gives CDR1 LGHNA, CDR2 YNFKEQ. V dropped 4 bases and J dropped 6 bases, with 25 bases sitting between them. The CDR3 contains 18 residues. The CDR3 region is CASSLGDLRDRALNEQFF. CDR3 DNA: TGTGCCAGCAGCCTAGGGGACCTTAGGGACCGCGCCCTCAATGAGCAGTTCTTC.

A single count supports this clonotype. The chain links TRBV6-2 or TRBV6-3 to TRBJ2-1; TRBD2 matches 9 bases. The V segment lost 4 bases and the J segment 3 bases; nucleotides outside the gene matches: 4. Germline V gene lookup returns CDR1 MNHEY and CDR2 SVGEGT. This CDR3 is built from 15 residues. The CDR3 loop reads CASSLAGDFYNEQFF. The CDR3 nucleotides read TGTGCCAGCAGTTTAGCGGGGGACTTCTACAATGAGCAGTTCTTC.

CDR3 DNA sequence: TGCAGTGCTAGAGACCCCAGCGGGGGGAGCTCCTACAATGAGCAGTTCTTC. Translated, it gives CSARDPSGGSSYNEQFF. The V call is TRBV20-1, the J call TRBJ2-1, with 9 bases aligning to TRBD2. V shed 0 bases and J 0 bases; nucleotides not matched to a gene: 6. Germline V gene lookup returns CDR1 DFQATT and CDR2 SNEGSKA (reference sequence). This CDR3 spans 17 amino acids.

This clonotype was seen only a few times. The chain employs TRBV11-2 and TRBJ2-7; 10 bases match TRBD2. CDR1 SGHAT and CDR2 FQNNGV come from the germline V gene. The V segment lost 1 base and the J segment 0 bases; nucleotides outside the gene matches: 12. The CDR3 runs to 19 residues. CDR3 in DNA: TGTGCCAGCAGCTTAGTGGGGCGACTAGCGGGTCCCGACTCCTACGAGCAGTACTTC. Translation: CASSLVGRLAGPDSYEQYF.

This chain connects TRBV4-3 to TRBJ2-3; the match to TRBD1 covers 7 bases. Unmatched junction bases numbered 13, after V lost 2 bases and J lost 8 bases. Germline CDR1 and CDR2: LGHNA and YSLEER. The CDR3 covers 16 residues. The CDR3 DNA sequence: TGCGCCAGCAGCCAACACCGGGACAGAGATCCCCCTACGCAGTATTTT. Translation gives CASSQHRDRDPPTQYF.

This clonotype occurred a few times. The chain couples TRBV20-1 to TRBJ2-5; perhaps TRBD2 as D (6 bases). This CDR3 spans 14 amino acids. Germline loops: CDR1 DFQATT, CDR2 SNEGSKA (reference sequence). V lost 5 bases to trimming and J lost 3 bases, with 16 bases between them. DNA for the CDR3: TGCAGTGCTTCCAGGGACTCCTACGAAGAGACCCAGTACTTC. Amino acids: CSASRDSYEETQYF.

The chain couples TRBV7-3 to TRBJ2-1; 13 bases line up with TRBD2. The V gene end was trimmed by 4 bases and the J gene end by 5 bases; junction bases not matched to a gene: 8. The CDR3 is 17 residues long. Germline CDR1 is SGHTA and CDR2 is FQGTGA. CDR3 protein: CASSSTPTSGGDNEQFF. CDR3 DNA: TGTGCCAGCAGCTCCACCCCCACTAGCGGGGGGGACAATGAGCAGTTCTTC.

This sequence joins TRBV29-1 and TRBJ2-3, with D perhaps assigned TRBD1 or TRBD2 (5 bases each). The germline V gene encodes CDR1 SQVTM and CDR2 ANQGSEA. The V and J ends lost 7 bases and 5 bases respectively, with 16 bases between them. CDR3 length: 13 amino acids. The CDR3 sequence: CSADMGEKDTQYF. CDR3 DNA: TGCAGCGCCGACATGGGGGAAAAAGATACGCAGTATTTT.

This clonotype was detected a few times. One end of the junction varies from germline; a read error may be responsible. This chain connects TRBV7-2 to TRBJ2-6; 7 positions agree with TRBD2. In germline, CDR1 is SGHTA, CDR2 FQGNSA. The CDR3 is 16 residues long. The CDR3 DNA reads TGTGCCAGCACCTTAGGACGGGGGGCTGGGGCCAACGTCCTGACTTTC. It yields the protein CASTLGRGAGANVLTF.

The table lists this clonotype with a few counts. This chain links TRBV20-1 with TRBJ2-5; D gene unclear. The CDR3 sequence is 13 residues long. CDR1 and CDR2 from the germline V gene are DFQATT and SNEGSKA (reference sequence). The CDR3, as DNA: TGCAGCGCACCCGGCCTAGGGCGGGAGACCCAGTACTTC. It codes for CSAPGLGRETQYF.

The rearrangement uses TRBV20-1 and TRBJ1-4; no reliable D call. This CDR3 contains 13 residues. The V end was cut by 6 bases, the J end by 7 bases, with 15 bases between. Germline CDR1 is DFQATT and CDR2 is SNEGSKA (reference sequence). The CDR3 nucleotides read TGCAGTGCGAGCCTATCGGGGATTGAAAAACTGTTTTTT. It specifies CSASLSGIEKLFF.

V and J are TRBV27 and TRBJ1-6; unclear D gene. CDR3 length: 12 amino acids. Germline-derived CDR1 and CDR2 are MNHEY and SMNVEV (reference sequence). V lost 6 bases to trimming and J lost 7 bases, with 7 bases between them. This chain's CDR3 is CASRLRNSPLHF. CDR3 nucleotides: TGTGCCAGCAGGCTTCGCAATTCACCCCTCCACTTT.

This clonotype was detected only a few times. The J gene is TRBJ1-5, the V gene TRBV7-2; D is uncertain. The length of the CDR3 is 15 residues. CDR1 and CDR2 (germline): SGHTA, FQGNSA. Trimming cost V 3 bases and J 3 bases, with 12 bases left between them. The chain's CDR3 is CASSFLGNDNQPQHF. The CDR3 coding sequence is TGTGCCAGCAGCTTTTTAGGGAATGACAATCAGCCCCAGCATTTT.

This clonotype was seen at least ten times. The gene calls are TRBV6-1 and TRBJ1-1; D unclear. Germline V gene lookup returns CDR1 MNHNS and CDR2 SASEGT. V lost 5 bases, J lost 5 bases, and 12 bases lay in between. The CDR3 extends over 13 amino acids. The CDR3 DNA sequence: TGTGCCAGCAGTCGCGACGGGCAAACTGAAGCTTTCTTT. Amino acids: CASSRDGQTEAFF.

This clonotype was detected only a few times. The rearrangement joins TRBV29-1 to TRBJ2-7; a possible D gene is TRBD1 (7 bases). Trimming took off 0 bases at V and 1 base at J, with 10 bases between the two ends. The CDR3 runs to 14 residues. CDR1 SQVTM and CDR2 ANQGSEA come from the germline V gene. CDR3: CSVEDRGVSYEQYF. For the CDR3, the DNA is TGCAGCGTTGAAGACAGGGGGGTGTCCTACGAGCAGTACTTC.

This clonotype was recorded many times. V gene TRBV20-1 combines with J gene TRBJ2-1, with 8 bases matching TRBD2. The CDR3 runs to 14 residues. CDR1 and CDR2 from the germline V gene are DFQATT and SNEGSKA (reference sequence). The J segment lost 3 bases and the V segment lost 3 bases, leaving 4 bases of the junction unmatched. DNA of the CDR3: TGCAGTGCTAGGCAACTAGCGGTCTACAATGAGCAGTTCTTC. This translates into CSARQLAVYNEQFF.

In DNA, the CDR3 is TGTGCCAGCGCAGGGACAGGGGGCAGGAAATACAATGAGCAGTTCTTC. Protein sequence: CASAGTGGRKYNEQFF. This chain uses TRBV6-1 with TRBJ2-1, with 12 bases that match TRBD1. Trimming removed 8 bases from V and 4 bases from J; junction bases left unmatched: 9. The CDR3 spans 16 residues. The germline gives CDR1 MNHNS, CDR2 SASEGT.